This TCR beta chain was sequenced for a study of T cells after yellow fever vaccination. Overall study context: SMART-Seq v4 Ultra Low Input prepared libraries from low-cell fractions. Regarding the study as a whole: Repertoires sorted by FACS could include abundant clonotypes that are contaminants from the bulk population. Although most clonotypes did not, a small share appeared in both CD4 and CD8 compartments.

The CDR3 has 15 residues. V lost 8 bases, J lost 0 bases, and 16 bases lay in between. Germline-derived CDR1 and CDR2 are MDHEN and SYDVKM. A universal primer site and UMIs were added as TCR cDNA was made by 5'RACE template switching. TCRdb fed the 5' RACE reads into MiXCR, producing one record per CDR3 protein. The sample records 300,000 to 350,000 distinct CDR3 sequences, approximately 4.5% being singletons. This clonotype occurred a few times. Its antigen is unidentified. This receptor was taken from a man aged 18-30 years who received the YFV17D yellow fever vaccine. Here the sequenced sample was PBMCs, taken 15 days after the yellow fever booster vaccination. The V and J genes are TRBV28 and TRBJ1-1; D is possibly TRBD1 (5 bases). For the CDR3, the DNA is TGTGCCAGCGTGAAGGGGCTCCTGGTGAACACTGAAGCTTTCTTT. Protein product: CASVKGLLVNTEAFF. Combining the CDR3 with reference TRBV28 and TRBJ1-1 gives the whole variable domain DVKVTQSSRYLVKRTGEKVFLECVQDMDHENMFWYRQDPGLGLRLIYFSYDVKMKEKGDIPEGYSVSREKKERFSLILESASTNQTSMYLCASVKGLLVNTEAFFGQGTRLTVV.